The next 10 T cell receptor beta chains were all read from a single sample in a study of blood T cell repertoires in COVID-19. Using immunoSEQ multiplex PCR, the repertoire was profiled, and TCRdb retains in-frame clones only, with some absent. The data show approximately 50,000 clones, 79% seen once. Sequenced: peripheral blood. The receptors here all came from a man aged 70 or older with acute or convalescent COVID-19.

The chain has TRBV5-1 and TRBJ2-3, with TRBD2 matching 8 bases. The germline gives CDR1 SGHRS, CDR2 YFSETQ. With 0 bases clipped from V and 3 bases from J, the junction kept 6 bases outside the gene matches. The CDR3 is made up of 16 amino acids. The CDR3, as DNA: TGCGCCAGCAGCTTGGCGGGACTAGGAAGGACAGATACGCAGTATTTT. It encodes CASSLAGLGRTDTQYF.

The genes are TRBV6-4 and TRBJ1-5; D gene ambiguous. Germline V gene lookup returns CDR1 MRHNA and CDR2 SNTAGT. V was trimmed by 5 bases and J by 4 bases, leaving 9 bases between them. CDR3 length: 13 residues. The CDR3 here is CASSPGPNQPQHF. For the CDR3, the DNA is TGTGCCAGCAGTCCGGGTCCGAATCAGCCCCAGCATTTT.

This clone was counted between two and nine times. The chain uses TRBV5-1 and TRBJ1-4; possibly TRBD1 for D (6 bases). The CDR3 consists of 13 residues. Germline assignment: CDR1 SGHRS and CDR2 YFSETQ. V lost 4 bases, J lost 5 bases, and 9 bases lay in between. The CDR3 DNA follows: TGCGCCAGCAGCGAAGGACAGAATGAAAAACTGTTTTTT. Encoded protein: CASSEGQNEKLFF.

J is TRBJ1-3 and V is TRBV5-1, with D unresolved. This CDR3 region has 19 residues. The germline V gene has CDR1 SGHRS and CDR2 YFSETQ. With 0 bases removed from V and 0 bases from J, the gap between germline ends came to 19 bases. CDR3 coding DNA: TGCGCCAGCAGCTTGGTCGCATTCTCTGGGAGAAGCTCTGGAAACACCATATATTTT. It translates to CASSLVAFSGRSSGNTIYF.

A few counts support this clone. CDR3 loop: CATSDLMYTTPTTSGRANTGELFF. CDR3 nucleotides: TGTGCCACCAGTGATTTGATGTACACCACACCGACAACTAGCGGGAGGGCCAACACCGGGGAGCTGTTTTTT. The chain uses TRBV24-1 and TRBJ2-2; 13 positions agree with TRBD2. CDR3 size: 24 residues. V gave up 0 bases and J gave up 2 bases; unmatched junction bases: 20. Germline V gene lookup returns CDR1 KGHDR and CDR2 SFDVKD.

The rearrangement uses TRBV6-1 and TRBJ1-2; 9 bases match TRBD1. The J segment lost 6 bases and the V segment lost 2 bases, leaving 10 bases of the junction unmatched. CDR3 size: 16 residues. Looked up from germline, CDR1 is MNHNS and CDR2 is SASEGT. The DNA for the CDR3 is TGTGCCAGCAGTGAATTAGGGACAGGGATATGGAATGGCTACACCTTC. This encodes CASSELGTGIWNGYTF.

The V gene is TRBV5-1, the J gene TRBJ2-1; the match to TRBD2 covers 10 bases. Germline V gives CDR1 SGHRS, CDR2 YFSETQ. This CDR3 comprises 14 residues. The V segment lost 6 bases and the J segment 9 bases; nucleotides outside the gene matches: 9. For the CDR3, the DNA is TGCGCCAGCACCCCTAGCGGGAGTCCGGGTGAGCAGTTCTTC. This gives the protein CASTPSGSPGEQFF.

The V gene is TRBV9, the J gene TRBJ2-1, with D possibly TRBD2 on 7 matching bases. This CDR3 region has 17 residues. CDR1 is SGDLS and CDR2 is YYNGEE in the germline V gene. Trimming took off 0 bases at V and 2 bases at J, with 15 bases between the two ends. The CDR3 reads CASSVDWGGDTYNEQFF. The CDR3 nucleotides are TGTGCCAGCAGCGTAGATTGGGGGGGCGACACCTACAATGAGCAGTTCTTC.

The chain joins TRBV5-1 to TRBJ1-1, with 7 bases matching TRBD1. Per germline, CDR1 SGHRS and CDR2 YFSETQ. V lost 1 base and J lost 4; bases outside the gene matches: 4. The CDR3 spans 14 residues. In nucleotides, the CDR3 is TGCGCCAGCAGCTTGACAGGGGAGAGCACTGAAGCTTTCTTT. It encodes CASSLTGESTEAFF. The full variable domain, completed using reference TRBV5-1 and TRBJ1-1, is KAGVTQTPRYLIKTRGQQVTLSCSPISGHRSVSWYQQTPGQGLQFLFEYFSETQRNKGNFPGRFSGRQFSNSRSEMNVSTLELGDSALYLCASSLTGESTEAFFGQGTRLTVV.

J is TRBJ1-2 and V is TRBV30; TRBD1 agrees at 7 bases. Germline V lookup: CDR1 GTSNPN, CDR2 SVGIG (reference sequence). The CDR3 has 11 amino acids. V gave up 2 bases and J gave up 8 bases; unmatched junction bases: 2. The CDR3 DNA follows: TGTGCCTGGAGTCCGGGACAGGGCTACACCTTC. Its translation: CAWSPGQGYTF.